This T cell receptor (beta chain) stems from a study of blood T cell repertoires in COVID-19. Background on the study: Material from acute and convalescent COVID-19 was sourced from the United States, Italy and Spain. T cells, B-cell-depleted T cells, or PBMCs supplied cDNA or gDNA.

The germline V gene encodes CDR1 MNHEY and CDR2 SMNVEV (reference sequence). The CDR3 is 16 residues long. Deletions cut 4 bases from V and 0 bases from J, with 10 bases between. Per the original methods: Cell counts per sample came from amplifying reference gene primers. The table came from immunoSEQ multiplex PCR; TCRdb's copy has only in-frame clones and leaves some out. D and trimming come from the DNA, and the V and J calls and clone size come from that table. The sample carries 200,000 or so clones, nearly 85% recorded once. The rearrangement joins TRBV27 to TRBJ1-6; D is unresolved. This receptor was obtained from a woman in her twenties or thirties with acute or convalescent COVID-19. Sequencing used peripheral blood. The DNA of the CDR3 is TGTGCCAGCAGTTATCGAGGCCTCTCCTATAATTCACCCCTCCACTTT. It codes for CASSYRGLSYNSPLHF.